Reported below is one T cell receptor beta chain. The antigen remains unidentified. One end of the junction fails to match germline, which may point to a read error. This CDR3 spans 13 amino acids. Germline CDR1 reads WSHSY; CDR2 reads SAAADI. This specimen belongs to a study of cytomegalovirus exposure and HLA in healthy donors. This PCR relied on a set of 60 Vbeta primers and 13 Jbeta primers. The protocol was immunoSEQ multiplex PCR, while the TCRdb copy is restricted to in-frame clones and leaves out a portion. The data contain hundreds of thousands of clones, more than 75% of them seen just once; the ten biggest clones take up less than 4.5%. Overall study results and limits: Associated with cytomegalovirus, according to the listing, were around 160 TCR beta chains.

This sequence originates from a male donor in good health and CMV-seronegative. The chain couples TRBV10-2 to TRBJ1-2; no clear D. The material sequenced was PBMCs. The CDR3 spells CASSGRPNYGYTF. The CDR3 DNA sequence: TGCGCCAGCAGTGGCCGGCCTAACTATGGCTACACCTTT.